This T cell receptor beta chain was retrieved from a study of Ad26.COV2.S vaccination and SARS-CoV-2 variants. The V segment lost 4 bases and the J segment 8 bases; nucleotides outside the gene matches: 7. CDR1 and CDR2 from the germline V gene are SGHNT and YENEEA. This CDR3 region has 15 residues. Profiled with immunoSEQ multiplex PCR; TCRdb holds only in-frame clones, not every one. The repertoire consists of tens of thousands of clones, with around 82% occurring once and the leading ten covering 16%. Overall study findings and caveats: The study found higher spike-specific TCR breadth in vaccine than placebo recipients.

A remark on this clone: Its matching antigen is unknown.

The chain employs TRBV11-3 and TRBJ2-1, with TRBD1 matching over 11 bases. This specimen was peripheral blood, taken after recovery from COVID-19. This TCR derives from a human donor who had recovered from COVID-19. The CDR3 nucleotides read TGTGCCAGCAGCTCAATGGACAGGGGGCTCCATGAGCAGTTCTTC. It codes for CASSSMDRGLHEQFF.